These T cell receptor beta chains were read from a single sample in a study of blood T cells in healthy people across ages. TCRdb analysed the 5' RACE reads with MiXCR anew, one entry per CDR3 protein. The data show 1.5 million to 2 million distinct CDR3 sequences, roughly 50% seen once. Sequenced sample: blood. The origin of the receptors is a woman in her thirties or forties in good health. The CDR3 runs from the conserved cysteine through the conserved F or W. Each record gives: V gene, J gene, clone size, CDR3 protein. Clone size is shown for a subset of rows, as once, few, many or a class of expanded clone.

TRBV3-1	TRBJ2-7	few	CASSSNDYEQYF
TRBV5-6	TRBJ1-4	-	CASSLQGEGNEKLFF
TRBV27	-	-	CASSLRQGASLGEQYF
TRBV5-8	TRBJ2-7	-	CASRDRDRGFSNSYYEQYF
TRBV20-1	TRBJ2-2	few	CSARRQGNTGELFF
TRBV4-3	TRBJ2-6	many	CASSQLDTGGGANVLTF
TRBV6-2/TRBV6-3	TRBJ2-4	-	CASSPVRDRLWGKNIQYF
TRBV9	TRBJ2-5	-	CASSSGQAPNQETQYF
TRBV3-1	TRBJ2-7	-	CASSRGQEGLEQYF
TRBV29-1	TRBJ2-3	-	CSVEWSRLAGSPLSTDTQYF
TRBV6-2/TRBV6-3	TRBJ2-1	-	CASSYSEQNERFF
TRBV20-1	TRBJ2-3	-	CSARGPRTSPHTQYF
TRBV6-2/TRBV6-3	TRBJ2-5	-	CASSYSSSGLAGEETQYF
TRBV5-4	TRBJ2-5	-	CASSLVGRVMQETQYF
TRBV2	TRBJ2-5	-	CASTQTGGASETQYF
TRBV6-2/TRBV6-3	TRBJ2-7	few	CASSYSGISSSYEQYF
TRBV6-2/TRBV6-3	TRBJ1-5	-	CASSLEISRNQPQHF
TRBV6-5	TRBJ1-1	-	CASSYVYRGLGMNTEAFF
TRBV6-1	TRBJ2-5	few	CASSDPGQGSQETQYF
TRBV7-8	TRBJ2-3	-	CATDRRDRDFTDTQYF
TRBV7-9	TRBJ2-3	-	CASSLTSGSASTDTQYF
TRBV7-2	TRBJ1-2	few	CASSLSSGDPNYGYTF
TRBV20-1	TRBJ1-1	-	CSANRDRGAEAFF
TRBV29-1	TRBJ2-5	few	CSVATSGETQYF
TRBV20-1	-	-	CSALGRDTEYEQYF
TRBV2	TRBJ2-5	-	CASSRYLRQGLTETQYF
TRBV7-2	TRBJ1-2	-	CASSLAGVAGYTF
TRBV6-2/TRBV6-3	TRBJ2-1	-	CASSYGALYNEQFF
TRBV7-9	-	-	CASSAATRETQYF
TRBV20-1	TRBJ1-4	-	CSVKKRSWETGVQNEKLFF
TRBV18	TRBJ2-1	once	CASSRGSGNYNEQFF
TRBV28	TRBJ1-6	few	CASRIPGTLSYNSPLHF
TRBV3-1	-	many	CASSHVRGKNEQYF
TRBV7-2	TRBJ2-5	few	CASSFSPSGGARETQYF
TRBV28	TRBJ1-2	-	CASSPPWEGDYGYTF
TRBV5-1	TRBJ2-4	few	CASSLQPGLEAKNIQYF
TRBV6-2/TRBV6-3	TRBJ2-1	-	CASSWSSGGAWSYNEQFF
TRBV28	TRBJ2-3	few	CASLFPGQGKDTQYF
TRBV5-1	TRBJ1-1	few	CASSTQPPGQGARSTEAFF
TRBV5-6	TRBJ2-7	few	CASSLGVGDPYSYEQYF
TRBV20-1	TRBJ2-7	-	CSARDPWQGAALGYEQYF
TRBV4-1	TRBJ2-7	few	CASSQVPSDEGWPYEQYF
TRBV6-5	TRBJ1-1	-	CASRTPRGYTEAFF
TRBV2	TRBJ2-7	-	CASSGGTTAYEQYF
TRBV7-2	TRBJ2-5	-	CANSLWGQGVKTQYF
TRBV7-9	TRBJ2-5	-	CASSTPGLAEETQYF
TRBV10-3	TRBJ2-7	few	CAISGGQGDNYEQYF
TRBV7-2	TRBJ2-3	few	CASSLSGGYAKEGDMYF
TRBV10-3	TRBJ1-2	-	CAISPSGTGDGYTF
TRBV5-6	TRBJ1-5	once	CASSFGTQPQHF
TRBV9	TRBJ1-6	-	CASSTGPGDSPLHF
TRBV7-2	TRBJ2-7	few	CASNERRMAGEEQYF
TRBV7-3	TRBJ2-3	few	CASSPAHTRTDTQYF